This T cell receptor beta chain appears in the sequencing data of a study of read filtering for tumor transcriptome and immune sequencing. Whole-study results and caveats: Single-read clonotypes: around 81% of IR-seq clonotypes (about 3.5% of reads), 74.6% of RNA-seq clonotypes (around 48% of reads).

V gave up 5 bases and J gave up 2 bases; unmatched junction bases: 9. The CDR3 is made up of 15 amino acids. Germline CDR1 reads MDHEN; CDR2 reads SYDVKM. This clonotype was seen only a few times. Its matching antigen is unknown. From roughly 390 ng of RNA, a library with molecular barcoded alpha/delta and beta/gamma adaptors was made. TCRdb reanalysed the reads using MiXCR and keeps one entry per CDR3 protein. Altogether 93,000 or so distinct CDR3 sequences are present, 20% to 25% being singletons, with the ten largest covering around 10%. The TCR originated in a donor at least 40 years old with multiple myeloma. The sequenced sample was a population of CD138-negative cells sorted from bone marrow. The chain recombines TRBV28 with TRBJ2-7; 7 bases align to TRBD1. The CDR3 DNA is TGTGCCAGCAGTAGGGGTGGGACAGAAGCCTACGAGCAGTACTTC. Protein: CASSRGGTEAYEQYF.